Below, 13 T cell receptor beta chains from the same sample are listed, as sequenced in a study of CD8 T cells in Susac syndrome. An input of about 0.45 to 1 ug of RNA was subjected to reverse transcription using random hexamers. TCRdb reprocessed the immunoSEQ multiplex PCR reads with MiXCR, giving one entry per CDR3 protein. The profile shows about 280,000 distinct CDR3 sequences, roughly 85% of them singletons. The specimen was CD8+ T cells from PBMCs. Receptors were obtained from a human donor with multiple sclerosis.

This clonotype was detected a few times. The V call is TRBV6-1, the J call TRBJ2-1; TRBD1 matches at 9 bases. The ends lost 7 bases at V and 9 bases at J; junction bases unmatched: 10. CDR3 length: 14 residues. Germline V gene data show CDR1 as MNHNS and CDR2 as SASEGT. Written as DNA, the CDR3 is TGTGCCAGCACCTCGGACAGGGGATCCCCTGAGCAGTTCTTC. Translation gives CASTSDRGSPEQFF.

The gene calls are TRBV7-9 and TRBJ2-1; 14 bases are a match to TRBD2. Losses at the gene ends were 5 bases for V and 6 bases for J; bases not matched to a gene: 6. The CDR3 totals 16 residues. Per the germline V gene, CDR1 is SEHNR and CDR2 is FQNEAQ (reference sequence). The CDR3 sequence: CASSPGTSGRINEQFF. The CDR3 bases are TGTGCCAGCAGCCCAGGGACTAGCGGGAGAATCAATGAGCAGTTCTTC.

This rearrangement joins TRBV12-3 or TRBV12-4 to TRBJ2-4; 10 bases are a match to TRBD2. This CDR3 spans 16 amino acids. Trimming removed 2 bases from V and 5 bases from J; junction bases left unmatched: 6. The CDR3 DNA follows: TGTGCCAGCAGTTTATCCCTAGCGGGAGCTGAAAACATTCAGTACTTC. It is translated as CASSLSLAGAENIQYF.

This clonotype was detected only a few times. This chain uses TRBV30 with TRBJ2-1, with D perhaps matching TRBD2 (5 bases). Trimming pared 3 bases from V and 9 bases from J, leaving 12 bases between. The CDR3 has 12 residues. Germline CDR1 is GTSNPN and CDR2 is SVGIG (reference sequence). The DNA for the CDR3 is TGTGCCTGGAGGCTACCCCGGGGTGAGCAGTTCTTC. Translated, it gives CAWRLPRGEQFF.

This clonotype was counted only a few times. The V and J genes are TRBV28 and TRBJ2-1; D gene uncertain. Trimming left V 3 bases short and J 3 bases short, with 9 bases between. Germline CDR1 and CDR2: MDHEN and SYDVKM. The CDR3 is 14 residues long. As DNA, the CDR3 is TGTGCCAGCAGTTTGGGTACCGTCTACAATGAGCAGTTCTTC. This encodes CASSLGTVYNEQFF.

The chain uses TRBV7-6 and TRBJ2-7; TRBD1 or TRBD2 may be the D gene (6 bases each). Trimming removed 4 bases at V and 3 bases at J, with 16 bases between. CDR3 length equals 15 residues. Germline CDR1 and CDR2: SGHVS and FNYEAQ. Here the CDR3 reads CASSSDPGALYEQYF. The CDR3 region has the DNA TGTGCCAGCAGCTCCGACCCGGGGGCACTCTACGAGCAGTACTTC.

V gene TRBV27 combines with J gene TRBJ2-5; 7 bases line up with TRBD1. The CDR3 covers 14 residues. J was trimmed by 4 bases and V by 3 bases; bases with no gene match: 5. The germline V gene has CDR1 MNHEY and CDR2 SMNVEV (reference sequence). Written as DNA, the CDR3 is TGTGCCAGCAGTTTTGGAAGGGGGCCAGAGACCCAGTACTTC. This codes for CASSFGRGPETQYF.

This rearrangement joins TRBV4-2 to TRBJ1-2, with D perhaps TRBD1 (5 bases). Trimming took off 0 bases at V and 5 bases at J, with 19 bases between the two ends. The CDR3 totals 17 residues. Germline V gives CDR1 LGHNA, CDR2 YNFKEQ. This CDR3 is CASSQEGGRAPLYGYTF. DNA of the CDR3: TGTGCCAGCAGCCAAGAGGGTGGCAGGGCCCCTCTATATGGCTACACCTTC.

The chain employs TRBV7-3 and TRBJ1-2; no clear D. The CDR3 length is 13 residues. Trimming left V 5 bases short and J 7 bases short, with 14 bases between. CDR1 SGHTA and CDR2 FQGTGA come from the germline V gene. In DNA, the CDR3 is TGTGCCAGCAGCCCCCGGCTATACGCTGGCTACACCTTC. It specifies CASSPRLYAGYTF. Based on the CDR3 plus reference TRBV7-3 and TRBJ1-2, the full variable domain is GAGVSQTPSNKVTEKGKYVELRCDPISGHTALYWYRQSLGQGPEFLIYFQGTGAADDSGLPNDRFFAVRPEGSVSTLKIQRTERGDSAVYLCASSPRLYAGYTFGSGTRLTVV.

The rearrangement uses TRBV9 and TRBJ2-7; 8 bases match TRBD1. This CDR3 has 14 residues. Looked up from germline, CDR1 is SGDLS and CDR2 is YYNGEE. The junction had 6 bases not matched to a gene; V was cut back by 2 bases and J by 5 bases. In DNA, the CDR3 is TGTGCCAGCAGCGTGGGGGGACAGGCCCACGAGCAGTACTTC. This codes for CASSVGGQAHEQYF.

The V call is TRBV11-2, the J call TRBJ2-7; TRBD1 is a possible D gene (5 bases). This CDR3 has 16 amino acids. Trimming shortened V by 2 bases and J by 2 bases, and 16 bases separated the two germline ends. CDR1 and CDR2 (germline): SGHAT, FQNNGV. CDR3 residues: CASSLTVEQATYEQYF. CDR3 nucleotides: TGTGCCAGCAGCTTAACGGTGGAACAGGCTACCTACGAGCAGTACTTC.

The V and J genes are TRBV20-1 and TRBJ2-5, with 13 bases fitting TRBD2. Germline CDR1 and CDR2: DFQATT and SNEGSKA (reference sequence). The CDR3 extends over 17 amino acids. J was trimmed by 5 bases and V by 5 bases; bases with no gene match: 14. The CDR3 DNA reads as TGCAGTGCTTTTATTACTAGCGGGAGGGCCTATATGGAGACCCAGTACTTC. Amino acids: CSAFITSGRAYMETQYF.

This chain links TRBV20-1 with TRBJ2-1; D unresolved. Germline-derived CDR1 and CDR2 are DFQATT and SNEGSKA (reference sequence). Trimming pared 4 bases from V and 8 bases from J, leaving 15 bases between. The CDR3 runs to 13 residues. CDR3 loop: CSATVPGWHEQFF. DNA for the CDR3: TGCAGTGCTACAGTCCCCGGTTGGCATGAGCAGTTCTTC.